These T cell receptor beta chains were read from a single sample in a study of post-analysis software for immune sequencing data. TCRdb re-derived calls from the PCR reads in MiXCR, one entry per CDR3 protein. Of hundreds of thousands of distinct CDR3 sequences in the sample, roughly 50% were seen once. The sample comprised blood. These receptors were taken from a girl aged 5 to 17 with multiple sclerosis. CDR3s include the opening cysteine and the closing phenylalanine or tryptophan. The D gene is left open where the match is weak. Clone size is given for some rows only: seen once, a few or many times, or a class if the clone is expanded.

v_gene	abundance	j_gene	d_gene	CDR3aa	CDR3nt
TRBV5-1	-	TRBJ2-1	-	CASSPGRDLNEQFF	TGCGCCAGCAGCCCAGGACGGGACTTGAATGAGCAGTTCTTC
TRBV6-5	-	TRBJ2-7	TRBD2	CASSYFAGGPTASYEQYF	TGTGCCAGCAGTTACTTTGCGGGAGGGCCCACCGCCTCCTACGAGCAGTACTTC
TRBV9	-	TRBJ2-3	-	CASSVDYTSTDTQYF	TGTGCCAGCAGCGTAGACTACACGAGCACAGATACGCAGTATTTT
TRBV3-1	-	TRBJ2-3	TRBD2	CASSQSVLAGYFTDTQYF	TGTGCCAGCAGCCAATCTGTACTAGCGGGGTATTTCACAGATACGCAGTATTTT
TRBV20-1	-	TRBJ2-7	-	CSASTGIAYEQYF	TGCAGTGCTTCTACAGGGATTGCCTACGAGCAGTACTTC
TRBV20-1	few	TRBJ2-3	TRBD2	CSAKGTSSTDTQYF	TGCAGTGCTAAGGGGACTAGCAGCACAGATACGCAGTATTTT
TRBV20-1	-	TRBJ1-2	TRBD1	CSADTGTGVPSGYTF	TGCAGTGCTGACACCGGGACAGGGGTTCCGAGTGGCTACACCTTC
TRBV4-2	-	TRBJ2-3	TRBD2	CASSQERGGPDTQYF	TGTGCCAGCAGCCAAGAGCGGGGGGGCCCAGATACGCAGTATTTT
TRBV11-2	-	TRBJ2-7	TRBD2	CASSLDFQETSGVLRYYEQYF	TGTGCCAGCAGCTTAGATTTCCAAGAAACTAGCGGGGTGTTAAGGTACTACGAGCAGTACTTC
TRBV12-3/TRBV12-4	few	TRBJ1-5	TRBD1	CASSLGSGQGHQPQHF	TGTGCCAGCAGTTTAGGAAGTGGACAGGGTCATCAGCCCCAGCATTTT
TRBV29-1	few	TRBJ2-1	-	CSVEGRDTTYNEQFF	TGCAGCGTTGAAGGCCGGGACACCACCTACAATGAGCAGTTCTTC